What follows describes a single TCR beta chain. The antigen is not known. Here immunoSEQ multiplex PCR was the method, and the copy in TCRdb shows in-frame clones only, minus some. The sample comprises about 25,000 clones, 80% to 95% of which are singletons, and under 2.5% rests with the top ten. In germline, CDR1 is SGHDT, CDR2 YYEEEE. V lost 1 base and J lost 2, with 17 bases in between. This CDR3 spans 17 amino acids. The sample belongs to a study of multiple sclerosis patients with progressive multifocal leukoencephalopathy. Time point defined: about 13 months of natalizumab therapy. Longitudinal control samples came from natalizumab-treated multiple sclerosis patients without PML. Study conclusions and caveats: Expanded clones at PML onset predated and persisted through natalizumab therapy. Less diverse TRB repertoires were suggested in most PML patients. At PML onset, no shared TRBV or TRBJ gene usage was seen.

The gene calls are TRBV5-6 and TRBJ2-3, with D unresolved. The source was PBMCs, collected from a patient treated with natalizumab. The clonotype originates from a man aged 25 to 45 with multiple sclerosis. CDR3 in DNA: TGTGCCAGCAGCTTGTTTCCCCCAGTAAGAATCACAGATACGCAGTATTTT. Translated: CASSLFPPVRITDTQYF.